Listed below are T cell receptor beta chains from one sample, sequenced in a study of shared clonotypes between healthy human individuals. Profiling relied on immunoSEQ multiplex PCR, and the TCRdb table lists in-frame clones only, not all of them. The data show 640,000 or so clones, with 72% seen just once and approximately 1.8% held by the top ten. Sequencing used memory CD4+ T cells sorted from blood. These receptors originate from a woman aged 25-40 years in good health. Each CDR3 is given with its conserved first and last residue. Each record gives: V gene, CDR3 protein.

V: TRBV27; CDR3: CASSFLSLAASTDTQYF
V: TRBV5-1; CDR3: CASSFGQGHEKLFF
V: TRBV9; CDR3: CASSVVAGGINEQFF
V: TRBV6-1; CDR3: CASWFSYEQYF
V: TRBV7-3; CDR3: CASSFLGGFEETQYF
V: TRBV4-1; CDR3: CASSQEVGLAYNEQFF
V: TRBV11-2; CDR3: CASRMAGVNTGELFF
V: TRBV10-3; CDR3: CAITKIAGAATGELFF
V: TRBV4-2; CDR3: CASSYLEIRAGVGQPQHF
V: TRBV6-5; CDR3: CASSYSRVAGLGEQFF
V: TRBV10-3; CDR3: CAISDSDRGTNTEAFF
V: TRBV5-1; CDR3: CASSHRGSTDTQYF
V: TRBV5-5; CDR3: CASSLVGENEAFF
V: TRBV19; CDR3: CASRGQNQDSGANVLTF
V: TRBV5-1; CDR3: CASSLGLDNEQFF
V: TRBV28; CDR3: CASTGYQETQYF
V: TRBV10-3; CDR3: CAISELNGKGYEQYF
V: TRBV19; CDR3: CASRTGGTEAFF
V: TRBV29-1; CDR3: CSVEMAEEQFF
V: TRBV5-1; CDR3: CASSLDIGGAGGYTF
V: TRBV6-1; CDR3: CASSDPVRGASGNTIYF
V: TRBV6-4; CDR3: CASRAGDTQYF
V: TRBV7-2; CDR3: CASTLPGYELFF
V: TRBV5-6; CDR3: CASSLRGTGWDGYTF
V: TRBV25-1; CDR3: CASSDTSTPQYF
V: TRBV19; CDR3: CASSTGTSGRGTQYF
V: TRBV7-2; CDR3: CASSRWTSGADTQYF
V: TRBV28; CDR3: CASSPGTGYGYTF
V: TRBV7-6; CDR3: CASSLLNPGQGGYGYTF
V: TRBV28; CDR3: CASSRQGDTDTQYF
V: TRBV6-4; CDR3: CASSEGTAMNTEAFF
V: TRBV28; CDR3: CASSPRPGQGNYPGYTF
V: TRBV4-1; CDR3: CASSLDSTPYNEQFF
V: TRBV6-1; CDR3: CASSTSDRAGELFF
V: TRBV5-1; CDR3: CASSEDTRGPQSYEQYF
V: TRBV5-4; CDR3: CASSLVGRNTGELFF
V: TRBV14; CDR3: CASSPRAGVLFRELFF
V: TRBV19; CDR3: CASSKTQAGTDTQYF
V: TRBV5-8; CDR3: CASRGGLELHTEAFF
V: TRBV7-9; CDR3: CASSLIGNTIYF
V: TRBV5-8; CDR3: CASSEGQGTTDEKLFF
V: TRBV6-5; CDR3: CASSPRQGTYNEQFF